These T cell receptor beta chains were read from a single sample in a study of spatial heterogeneity in lung cancer. TCRdb re-called the 5' RACE reads with MiXCR, one entry per CDR3 protein. The sample holds about 16,000 distinct CDR3 sequences; 5.5% to 7% are singletons and the top ten take more than 20%. This material consisted of PBMCs, taken at follow-up. The receptor set was obtained from a male donor with early-stage non-small cell lung cancer. Each CDR3 is given with its conserved first and last residue. A D gene is named only where the DNA matches it firmly. Clone size is stated in some rows and not others, as once, few, many or a class when expanded.

TRBJ2-5,.,many,TRBV24-1,CATSALDKETQYF,TGTGCCACCAGTGCCCTCGACAAAGAGACCCAGTACTTC
TRBJ1-1,.,many,TRBV11-2,CASSFPENTEAFF,TGTGCCAGCAGCTTTCCGGAGAACACTGAAGCTTTCTTT
TRBJ2-1,.,.,TRBV28,CASSVGRKQFF,TGTGCCAGCAGTGTCGGACGGAAGCAGTTCTTC
TRBJ2-3,.,many,TRBV6-5,CASSYSGTQYF,TGTGCCAGCAGTTACTCGGGTACGCAGTATTTT
TRBJ2-5,TRBD1,many,TRBV11-2,CASSPDRVQETQYF,TGTGCCAGCAGCCCGGACAGGGTGCAAGAGACCCAGTACTTC
TRBJ2-1,TRBD1,many,TRBV9,CASSASGQGYNEQFF,TGTGCCAGCAGCGCCTCGGGACAGGGCTACAATGAGCAGTTCTTC
TRBJ1-1,.,few,TRBV18,CASSPPGGPATEAFF,TGTGCCAGCTCACCACCTGGGGGTCCGGCCACTGAAGCTTTCTTT
TRBJ2-5,.,.,TRBV13,CASSFLQETQYF,TGTGCCAGCAGCTTCCTGCAAGAGACCCAGTACTTC
TRBJ2-1,.,many,TRBV11-3,CASSPGHNEQFF,TGTGCCAGCAGCCCTGGGCACAATGAGCAGTTCTTC
TRBJ2-4,TRBD2,.,TRBV6-2/TRBV6-3,CASRGTRKNIQYF,TGTGCCAGCAGGGGGACTAGAAAAAACATTCAGTACTTC
TRBJ2-7,.,many,TRBV29-1,CSVSRTASSYEQYF,TGCAGCGTATCCCGGACGGCAAGCTCCTACGAGCAGTACTTC
TRBJ2-7,TRBD2,medium-sized,TRBV4-2,CASSLNSGSAAYEQYF,TGTGCCAGCAGCCTCAATAGCGGGAGCGCCGCCTACGAGCAGTACTTC
TRBJ2-2,.,many,TRBV7-9,CASSLQGNGELFF,TGTGCCAGCAGCTTACAAGGGAACGGGGAGCTGTTTTTT
TRBJ2-5,.,many,TRBV6-5,CASRDGDEWETQYF,TGTGCCAGCAGAGACGGAGACGAGTGGGAGACCCAGTACTTC
TRBJ1-2,TRBD1,many,TRBV4-3,CASSQDRDRQRSF,TGCGCCAGCAGCCAAGACCGGGACAGGCAGAGGTCTTTC
TRBJ2-3,.,many,TRBV2,CASSDPQGPDTQYF,TGTGCCAGCAGTGACCCCCAGGGTCCAGATACGCAGTATTTT
TRBJ1-2,.,many,TRBV29-1,CSVEEQNNYGYTF,TGCAGCGTTGAGGAACAGAACAACTATGGCTACACCTTC
TRBJ2-4,.,many,TRBV29-1,CSVREGAKNIQYF,TGCAGCGTACGAGAGGGCGCCAAAAACATTCAGTACTTC
TRBJ2-5,.,many,TRBV9,CASSANQGETQYF,TGTGCCAGCAGCGCAAACCAGGGAGAGACCCAGTACTTC
TRBJ2-3,.,many,TRBV5-6,CASSLVGITDTQYF,TGTGCCAGCAGCTTGGTCGGGATCACAGATACGCAGTATTTT
TRBJ2-7,.,medium-sized,TRBV29-1,CSVGILSEQYF,TGCAGCGTTGGGATTCTGAGCGAGCAGTACTTC
TRBJ1-2,TRBD1,many,TRBV10-3,CAISEFGQGRGGYGYTF,TGTGCCATCAGTGAGTTCGGACAGGGCCGGGGAGGCTATGGCTACACCTTC
TRBJ2-1,.,medium-sized,TRBV5-4,CASSLGGRDEQFF,TGTGCCAGCAGCTTAGGAGGACGGGATGAGCAGTTCTTC
TRBJ2-1,TRBD1,few,TRBV11-2,CASSSRQGNEQFF,TGTGCCAGCAGCTCGCGACAGGGAAATGAGCAGTTCTTC
TRBJ2-3,.,many,TRBV23-1,CASSQSGHRERTDTQYF,TGCGCCAGCAGTCAATCAGGGCACAGGGAGAGGACAGATACGCAGTATTTT
TRBJ2-2,.,many,TRBV18,CASSQSLAANTGELFF,TGTGCCAGCTCCCAGTCTTTGGCGGCGAACACCGGGGAGCTGTTTTTT
TRBJ2-3,.,many,TRBV21-1,CASSKDRPRDLPLPDTQYF,TGTGCCAGCAGCAAAGATCGCCCCCGGGACTTACCCTTGCCAGATACGCAGTATTTT
TRBJ1-5,.,.,TRBV12-3/TRBV12-4,CASRRGVGQPQHF,TGTGCCAGCCGACGAGGCGTAGGTCAGCCCCAGCATTTT
TRBJ2-3,.,many,TRBV19,CASSSRDTFGTQYF,TGTGCCAGTAGTAGCCGGGACACCTTTGGAACGCAGTATTTT
TRBJ2-5,.,hyperexpanded,TRBV29-1,CSVVRQQETQYF,TGCAGCGTTGTCCGACAGCAAGAGACCCAGTACTTC
TRBJ2-3,TRBD1,many,TRBV20-1,CSARGQGTHTDTQYF,TGCAGTGCTAGAGGACAGGGAACTCACACAGATACGCAGTATTTT
TRBJ2-7,.,.,TRBV3-1,CASSQDRGYEQYF,TGTGCCAGCAGCCAAGATCGGGGCTACGAGCAGTACTTC
TRBJ2-7,TRBD1,many,TRBV10-2,CASSPPRGTGVSETYEQYF,TGCGCCAGCAGCCCCCCGAGGGGGACAGGTGTCTCGGAGACCTACGAGCAGTACTTC
TRBJ1-1,.,many,TRBV5-1,CASSPPGSTEAFF,TGCGCCAGCAGCCCACCTGGGAGCACTGAAGCTTTCTTT
TRBJ2-5,.,few,TRBV7-9,CASSLTGGKETQYF,TGTGCCAGCAGCTTAACGGGCGGGAAAGAGACCCAGTACTTC
TRBJ2-2,.,many,TRBV9,CASNVASDPLFF,TGTGCCAGCAACGTAGCCTCCGACCCACTGTTTTTT
TRBJ1-4,TRBD1,many,TRBV10-3,CAISDGTGRANEKLFF,TGTGCCATCAGTGATGGGACAGGGAGAGCTAATGAAAAACTGTTTTTT
TRBJ2-7,TRBD2,many,TRBV6-5,CASSQTGVTSGRYEQYF,TGTGCCAGCAGCCAAACGGGGGTAACTAGCGGGAGGTACGAGCAGTACTTC